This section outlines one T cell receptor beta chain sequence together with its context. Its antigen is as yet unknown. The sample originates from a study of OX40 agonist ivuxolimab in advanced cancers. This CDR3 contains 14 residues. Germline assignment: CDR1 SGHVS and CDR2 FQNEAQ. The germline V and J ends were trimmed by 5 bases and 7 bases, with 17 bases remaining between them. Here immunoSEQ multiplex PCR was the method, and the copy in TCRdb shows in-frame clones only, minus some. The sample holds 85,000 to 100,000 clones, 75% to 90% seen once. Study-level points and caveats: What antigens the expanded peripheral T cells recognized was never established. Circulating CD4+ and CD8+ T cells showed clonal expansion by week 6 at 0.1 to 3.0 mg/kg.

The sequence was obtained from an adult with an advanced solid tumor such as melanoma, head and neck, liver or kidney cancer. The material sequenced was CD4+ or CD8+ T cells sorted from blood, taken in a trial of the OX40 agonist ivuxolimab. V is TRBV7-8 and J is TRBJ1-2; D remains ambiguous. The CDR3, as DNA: TGTGCCAGCAGCACGCGGACCCCTCTCTCTGGCTACACCTTC. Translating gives CASSTRTPLSGYTF.